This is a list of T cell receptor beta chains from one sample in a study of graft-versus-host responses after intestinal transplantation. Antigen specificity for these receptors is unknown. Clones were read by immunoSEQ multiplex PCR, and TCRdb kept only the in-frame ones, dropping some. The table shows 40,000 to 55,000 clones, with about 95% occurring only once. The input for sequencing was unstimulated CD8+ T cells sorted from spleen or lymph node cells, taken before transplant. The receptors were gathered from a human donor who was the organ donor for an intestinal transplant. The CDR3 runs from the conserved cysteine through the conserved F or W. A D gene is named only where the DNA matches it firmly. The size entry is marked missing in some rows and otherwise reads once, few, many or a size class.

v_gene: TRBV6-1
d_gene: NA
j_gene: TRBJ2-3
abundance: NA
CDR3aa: CASSSLADTQYF
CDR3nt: TGTGCCAGCAGTTCCCTCGCAGATACGCAGTATTTT

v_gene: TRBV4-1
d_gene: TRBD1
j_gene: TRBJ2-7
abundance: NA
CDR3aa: CASSPGQGAYEQYF
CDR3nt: TGCGCCAGCAGCCCCGGACAGGGGGCCTACGAGCAGTACTTC

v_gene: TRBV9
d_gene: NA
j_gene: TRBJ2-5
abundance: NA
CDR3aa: CASSVGETPYQETQYF
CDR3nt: TGTGCCAGCAGCGTAGGGGAGACGCCGTACCAAGAGACCCAGTACTTC

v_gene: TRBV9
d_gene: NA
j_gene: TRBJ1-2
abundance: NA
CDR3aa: CASTSGQVNYGYTF
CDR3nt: TGTGCCAGCACTTCAGGCCAAGTTAACTATGGCTACACCTTC

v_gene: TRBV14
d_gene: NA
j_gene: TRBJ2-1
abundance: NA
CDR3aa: CASSQERRLRDNEQFF
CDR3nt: TGTGCCAGCAGCCAAGAGCGGCGGTTAAGGGACAATGAGCAGTTCTTC

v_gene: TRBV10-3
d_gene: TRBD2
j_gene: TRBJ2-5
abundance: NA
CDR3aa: CAISEDHPWEGETQYF
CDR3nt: TGTGCCATCAGTGAAGACCATCCTTGGGAGGGCGAGACCCAGTACTTC

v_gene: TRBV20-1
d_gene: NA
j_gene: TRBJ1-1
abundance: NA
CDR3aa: CSAPLGTEAFF
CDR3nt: TGCAGTGCTCCCCTCGGGACTGAAGCTTTCTTT

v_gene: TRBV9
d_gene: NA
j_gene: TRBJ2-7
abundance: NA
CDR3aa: CASSARQGDEQYF
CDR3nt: TGTGCCAGCAGCGCTCGCCAGGGCGACGAGCAGTACTTC

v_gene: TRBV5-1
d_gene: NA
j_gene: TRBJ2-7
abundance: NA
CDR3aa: CASHEAASSYEQYF
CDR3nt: TGCGCCAGCCACGAGGCAGCGAGCTCCTACGAGCAGTACTTC

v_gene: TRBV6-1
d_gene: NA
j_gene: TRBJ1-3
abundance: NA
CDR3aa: CASSESLGGNTIYF
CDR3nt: TGTGCCAGCAGTGAATCACTCGGGGGAAACACCATATATTTT

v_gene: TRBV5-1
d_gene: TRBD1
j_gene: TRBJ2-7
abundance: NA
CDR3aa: CASSLGTTGGPVYEQYF
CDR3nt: TGCGCCAGCAGCTTGGGTACGACAGGGGGTCCCGTCTACGAGCAGTACTTC

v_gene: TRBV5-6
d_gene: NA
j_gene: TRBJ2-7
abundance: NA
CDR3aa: CASSFGVGLGYEQYF
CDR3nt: TGTGCCAGCAGCTTTGGGGTTGGACTGGGTTACGAGCAGTACTTC

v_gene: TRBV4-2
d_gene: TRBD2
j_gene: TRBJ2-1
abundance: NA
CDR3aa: CASSQLTSGGSDEQFF
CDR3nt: TGTGCCAGCAGCCAACTAACTAGCGGGGGGAGCGATGAGCAGTTCTTC

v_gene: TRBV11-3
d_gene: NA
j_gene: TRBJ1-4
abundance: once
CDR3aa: CASSLKDGNEKLFF
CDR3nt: TGTGCCAGCAGCTTAAAGGACGGAAATGAAAAACTGTTTTTT

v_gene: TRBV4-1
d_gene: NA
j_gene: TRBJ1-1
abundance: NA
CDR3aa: CASSQGLTNTEAFF
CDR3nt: TGCGCCAGCAGCCAAGGTTTAACGAACACTGAAGCTTTCTTT

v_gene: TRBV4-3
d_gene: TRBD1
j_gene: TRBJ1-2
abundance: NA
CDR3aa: CASSQAGQVFGYTF
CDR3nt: TGCGCCAGCAGCCAAGCGGGACAGGTGTTTGGCTACACCTTC

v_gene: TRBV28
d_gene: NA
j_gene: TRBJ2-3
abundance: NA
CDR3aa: CASKQEGADTQYF
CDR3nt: TGTGCCAGCAAACAAGAGGGGGCAGATACGCAGTATTTT

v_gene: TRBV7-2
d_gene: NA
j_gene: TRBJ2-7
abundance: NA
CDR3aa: CASSPRAALYEQYF
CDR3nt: TGTGCCAGCAGTCCGAGGGCGGCCCTCTACGAGCAGTACTTC

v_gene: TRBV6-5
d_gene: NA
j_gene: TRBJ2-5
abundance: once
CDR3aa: CASSYSSGQETQYF
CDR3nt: TGTGCCAGCAGTTACTCGAGCGGCCAAGAGACCCAGTACTTC

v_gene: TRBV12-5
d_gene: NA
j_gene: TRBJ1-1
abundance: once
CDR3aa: CASGPEGEAFF
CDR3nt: TGTGCTAGTGGTCCGGAGGGTGAAGCTTTCTTT

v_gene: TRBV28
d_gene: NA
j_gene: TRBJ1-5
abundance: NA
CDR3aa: CASSLMSGKQPQHF
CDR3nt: TGTGCCAGCAGTTTAATGTCGGGGAAACAGCCCCAGCATTTT

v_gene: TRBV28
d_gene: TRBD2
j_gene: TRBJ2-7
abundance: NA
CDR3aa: CASSYEAGGFGYEQYF
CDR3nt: TGTGCCAGCAGTTACGAAGCGGGGGGGTTCGGCTACGAGCAGTACTTC

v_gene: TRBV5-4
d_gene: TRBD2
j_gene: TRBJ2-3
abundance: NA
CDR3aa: CASSPSPASGVALTDTQYF
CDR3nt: TGTGCCAGCAGCCCCTCCCCGGCTAGCGGGGTAGCCCTCACAGATACGCAGTATTTT

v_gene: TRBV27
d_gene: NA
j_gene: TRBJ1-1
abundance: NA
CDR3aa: CASSPWVDNTEAFF
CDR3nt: TGTGCCAGCAGTCCTTGGGTCGATAACACTGAAGCTTTCTTT

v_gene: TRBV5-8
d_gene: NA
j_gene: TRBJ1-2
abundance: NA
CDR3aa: CASSLGLFVGKQTDNYGYTF
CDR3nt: TGTGCCAGCAGCTTGGGACTCTTCGTGGGGAAACAGACCGATAACTATGGCTACACCTTC

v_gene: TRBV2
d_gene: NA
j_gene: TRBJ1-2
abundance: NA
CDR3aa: CASPGTPDYGYTF
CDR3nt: TGTGCCTCACCGGGGACGCCTGACTATGGCTACACCTTC

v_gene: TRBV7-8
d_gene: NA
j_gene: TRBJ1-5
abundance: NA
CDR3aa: CASSLARSPRPPFSNQPQHF
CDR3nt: TGTGCCAGCAGCTTAGCCCGGAGCCCCCGTCCACCATTTAGCAATCAGCCCCAGCATTTT

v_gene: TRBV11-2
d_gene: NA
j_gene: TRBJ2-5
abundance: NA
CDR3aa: CASTLPRGAGLETQYF
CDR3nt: TGTGCCAGCACCCTCCCTCGGGGGGCGGGTTTGGAGACCCAGTACTTC

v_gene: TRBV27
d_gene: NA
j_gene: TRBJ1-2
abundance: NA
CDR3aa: CASSPMSGRLYYGYTF
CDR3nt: TGTGCCAGCAGTCCCATGTCAGGGCGACTCTACTATGGCTACACCTTC

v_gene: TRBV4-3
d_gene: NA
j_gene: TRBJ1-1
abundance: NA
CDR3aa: CASSQGGSAEAFF
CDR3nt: TGCGCCAGCAGCCAAGGGGGGAGCGCTGAAGCTTTCTTT

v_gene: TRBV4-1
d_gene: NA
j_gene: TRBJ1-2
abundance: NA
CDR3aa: CASSQRTAGNNYGYTF
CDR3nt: TGCGCCAGCAGCCAACGGACTGCGGGTAACAACTATGGCTACACCTTC

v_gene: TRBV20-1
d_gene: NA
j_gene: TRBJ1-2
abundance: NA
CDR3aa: CSVEFYGYTF
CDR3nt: TGCAGTGTCGAGTTCTATGGCTACACCTTC

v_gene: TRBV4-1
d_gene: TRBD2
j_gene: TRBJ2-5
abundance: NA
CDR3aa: CASSQDGGAHRETQYF
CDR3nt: TGCGCCAGCAGCCAGGACGGGGGGGCTCATAGAGAGACCCAGTACTTC

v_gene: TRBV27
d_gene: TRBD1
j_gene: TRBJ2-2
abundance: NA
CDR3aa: CASRTGGSGELFF
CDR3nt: TGTGCCAGCCGAACAGGGGGGTCCGGGGAGCTGTTTTTT

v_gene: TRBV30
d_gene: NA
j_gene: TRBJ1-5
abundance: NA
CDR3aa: CDWGSDGKNQPQHF
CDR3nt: TGTGACTGGGGCTCGGACGGGAAAAACCAGCCCCAGCATTTT

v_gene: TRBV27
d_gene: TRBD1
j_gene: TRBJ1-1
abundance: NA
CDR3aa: CASSLGQDTEAFF
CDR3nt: TGTGCCAGCAGTCTTGGACAGGACACTGAAGCTTTCTTT

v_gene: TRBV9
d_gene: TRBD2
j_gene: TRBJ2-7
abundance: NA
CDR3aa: CASSGGLADLYEQYF
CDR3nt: TGTGCCAGCAGTGGGGGACTAGCGGACTTGTACGAGCAGTACTTC

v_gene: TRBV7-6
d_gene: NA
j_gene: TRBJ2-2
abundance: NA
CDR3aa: CASSMGVTGELFF
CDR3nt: TGTGCCAGCAGTATGGGGGTTACCGGGGAGCTGTTTTTT

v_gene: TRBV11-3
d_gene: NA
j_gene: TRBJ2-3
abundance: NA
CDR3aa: CASSLLQSTSTDTQYF
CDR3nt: TGTGCCAGCAGCTTACTGCAGTCGACGTCCACAGATACGCAGTATTTT

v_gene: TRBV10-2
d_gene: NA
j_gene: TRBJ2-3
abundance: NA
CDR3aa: CASSDPGGTSTDTQYF
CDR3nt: TGCGCCAGCAGTGATCCGGGCGGGACTAGCACAGATACGCAGTATTTT

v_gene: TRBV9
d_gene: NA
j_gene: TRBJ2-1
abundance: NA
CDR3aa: CASSSAGLNEQFF
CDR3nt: TGTGCCAGCAGCTCAGCAGGGCTGAATGAGCAGTTCTTC

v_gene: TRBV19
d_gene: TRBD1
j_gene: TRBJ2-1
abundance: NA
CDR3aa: CASSEDRGIINEQFF
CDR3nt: TGTGCCAGTAGTGAGGACAGGGGTATTATCAATGAGCAGTTCTTC

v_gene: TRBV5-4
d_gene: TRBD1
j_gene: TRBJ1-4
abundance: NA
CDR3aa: CASSQGRGNEKLFF
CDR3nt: TGTGCCAGCAGCCAAGGCAGGGGGAATGAAAAACTGTTTTTT

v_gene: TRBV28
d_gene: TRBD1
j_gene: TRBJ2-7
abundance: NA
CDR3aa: CASSFFGQGPYEQYF
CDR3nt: TGTGCCAGCAGTTTTTTCGGACAGGGGCCATACGAGCAGTACTTC

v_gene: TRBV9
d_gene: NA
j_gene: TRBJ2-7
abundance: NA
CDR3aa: CASSRGQSYSYEQYF
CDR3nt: TGTGCCAGCAGCAGAGGACAGAGCTACTCCTACGAGCAGTACTTC

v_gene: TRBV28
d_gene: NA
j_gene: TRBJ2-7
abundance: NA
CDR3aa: CASRTRRDKYEQYF
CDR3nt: TGTGCCAGCAGGACCCGTAGGGACAAGTACGAGCAGTACTTC

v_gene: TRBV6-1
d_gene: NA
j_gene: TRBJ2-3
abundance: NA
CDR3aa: CASSDLTAPASTDTQYF
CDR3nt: TGTGCCAGCAGTGACCTGACAGCGCCAGCCAGCACAGATACGCAGTATTTT

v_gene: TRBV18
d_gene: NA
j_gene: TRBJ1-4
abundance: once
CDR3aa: CASSPPPGGGDEKLFF
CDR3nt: TGTGCCAGCTCACCACCTCCTGGGGGCGGTGATGAAAAACTGTTTTTT

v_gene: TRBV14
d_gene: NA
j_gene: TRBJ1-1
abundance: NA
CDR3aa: CASSQDRATEAFF
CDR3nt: TGTGCCAGCAGCCAAGACAGGGCCACTGAAGCTTTCTTT

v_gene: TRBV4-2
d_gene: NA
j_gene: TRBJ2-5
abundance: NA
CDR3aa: CASSRLQGRRETQYF
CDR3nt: TGTGCCAGCAGCCGACTGCAGGGTAGGAGAGAGACCCAGTACTTC

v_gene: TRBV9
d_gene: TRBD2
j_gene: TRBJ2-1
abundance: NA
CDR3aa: CASSANPSGYSYNEQFF
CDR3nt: TGTGCCAGCAGCGCCAATCCTAGCGGATACTCCTACAATGAGCAGTTCTTC

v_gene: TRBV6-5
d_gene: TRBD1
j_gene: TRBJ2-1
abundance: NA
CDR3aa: CASSYPGQAEQFF
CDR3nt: TGTGCCAGCAGTTACCCCGGACAGGCCGAGCAGTTCTTC

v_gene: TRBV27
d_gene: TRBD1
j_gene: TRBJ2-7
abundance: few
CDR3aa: CATETGFEQYF
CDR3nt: TGTGCCACCGAGACAGGGTTCGAGCAGTACTTC

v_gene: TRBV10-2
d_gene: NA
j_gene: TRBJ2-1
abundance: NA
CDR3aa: CATGDSSYNEQFF
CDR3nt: TGCGCCACCGGAGACAGTTCCTACAATGAGCAGTTCTTC

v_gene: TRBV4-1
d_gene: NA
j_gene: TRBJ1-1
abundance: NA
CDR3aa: CASSQEVDRLIAFMNTEAFF
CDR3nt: TGCGCCAGCAGCCAAGAAGTGGACCGGCTCATAGCCTTCATGAACACTGAAGCTTTCTTT

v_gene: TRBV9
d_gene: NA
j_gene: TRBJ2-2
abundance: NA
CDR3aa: CASSGSEGTGELFF
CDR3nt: TGTGCCAGCAGCGGTAGCGAGGGGACCGGGGAGCTGTTTTTT